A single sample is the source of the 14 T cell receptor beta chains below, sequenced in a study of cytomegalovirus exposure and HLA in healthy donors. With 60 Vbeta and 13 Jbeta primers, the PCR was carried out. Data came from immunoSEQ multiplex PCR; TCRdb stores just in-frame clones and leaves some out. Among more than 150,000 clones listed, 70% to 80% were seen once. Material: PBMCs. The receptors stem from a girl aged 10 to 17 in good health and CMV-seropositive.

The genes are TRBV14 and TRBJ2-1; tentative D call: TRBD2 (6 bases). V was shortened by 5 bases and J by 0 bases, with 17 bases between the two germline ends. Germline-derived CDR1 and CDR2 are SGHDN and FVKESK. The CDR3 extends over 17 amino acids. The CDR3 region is CASSSPTAGSSYNEQFF. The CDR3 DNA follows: TGTGCCAGCAGCTCTCCGACAGCCGGGAGCTCCTACAATGAGCAGTTCTTC.

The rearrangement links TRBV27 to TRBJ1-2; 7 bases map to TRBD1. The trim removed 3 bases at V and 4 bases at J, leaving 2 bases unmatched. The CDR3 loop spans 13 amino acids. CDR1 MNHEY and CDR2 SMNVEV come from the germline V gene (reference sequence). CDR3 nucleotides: TGTGCCAGCAGTTTGTACAGGGGCTATGGCTACACCTTC. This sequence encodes CASSLYRGYGYTF.

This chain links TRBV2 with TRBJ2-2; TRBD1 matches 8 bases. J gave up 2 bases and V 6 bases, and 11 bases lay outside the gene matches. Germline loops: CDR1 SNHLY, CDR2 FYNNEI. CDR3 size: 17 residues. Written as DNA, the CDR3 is TGTGCCAGCAGCCGACCTCTGACAGGGGTAAACACCGGGGAGCTGTTTTTT. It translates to CASSRPLTGVNTGELFF.

CDR3 amino acids: CASHQRGGHEQYF. The CDR3 bases are TGTGCCAGCCATCAGCGGGGTGGACACGAGCAGTACTTC. The gene calls are TRBV11-2 and TRBJ2-7; 7 bases fit TRBD2. The J segment lost 5 bases and the V segment lost 8 bases, leaving 9 bases of the junction unmatched. The germline V gene has CDR1 SGHAT and CDR2 FQNNGV. The CDR3 sequence is 13 residues long. The full variable domain, rest sourced from reference TRBV11-2 and TRBJ2-7, is EAGVAQSPRYKIIEKRQSVAFWCNPISGHATLYWYQQILGQGPKLLIQFQNNGVVDDSQLPKDRFSAERLKGVDSTLKIQPAKLEDSAVYLCASHQRGGHEQYFGPGTRLTVT.

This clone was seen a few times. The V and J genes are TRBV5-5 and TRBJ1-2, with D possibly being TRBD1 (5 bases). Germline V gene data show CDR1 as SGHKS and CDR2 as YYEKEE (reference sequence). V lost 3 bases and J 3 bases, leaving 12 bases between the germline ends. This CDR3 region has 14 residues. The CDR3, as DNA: TGTGCCAGCAGCTGGTCCGGGGACTACTATGGCTACACCTTC. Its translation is CASSWSGDYYGYTF.

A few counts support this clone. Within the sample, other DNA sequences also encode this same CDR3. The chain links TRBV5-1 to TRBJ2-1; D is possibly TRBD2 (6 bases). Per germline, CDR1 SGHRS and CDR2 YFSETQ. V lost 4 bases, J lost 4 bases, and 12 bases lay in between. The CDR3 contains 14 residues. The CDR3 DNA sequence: TGCGCCAGCAGCGCCTCCGGGGGTTACAATGAGCAGTTCTTC. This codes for CASSASGGYNEQFF.

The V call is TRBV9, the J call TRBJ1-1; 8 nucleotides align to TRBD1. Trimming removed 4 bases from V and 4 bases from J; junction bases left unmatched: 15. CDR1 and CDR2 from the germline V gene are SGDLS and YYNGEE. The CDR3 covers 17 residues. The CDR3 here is CASSISGQGAAGTEAFF. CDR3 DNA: TGTGCCAGCAGCATCTCTGGGCAGGGGGCTGCGGGCACTGAAGCTTTCTTT. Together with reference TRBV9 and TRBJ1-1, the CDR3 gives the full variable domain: DSGVTQTPKHLITATGQRVTLRCSPRSGDLSVYWYQQSLDQGLQFLIQYYNGEERAKGNILERFSAQQFPDLHSELNLSSLELGDSALYFCASSISGQGAAGTEAFFGQGTRLTVV.

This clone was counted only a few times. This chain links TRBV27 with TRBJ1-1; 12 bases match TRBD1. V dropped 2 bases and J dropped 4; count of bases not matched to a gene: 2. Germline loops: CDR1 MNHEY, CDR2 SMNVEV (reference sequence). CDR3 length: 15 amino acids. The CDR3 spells CASSLGTGGITEAFF. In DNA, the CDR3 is TGTGCCAGCAGTTTAGGGACAGGGGGCATCACTGAAGCTTTCTTT.

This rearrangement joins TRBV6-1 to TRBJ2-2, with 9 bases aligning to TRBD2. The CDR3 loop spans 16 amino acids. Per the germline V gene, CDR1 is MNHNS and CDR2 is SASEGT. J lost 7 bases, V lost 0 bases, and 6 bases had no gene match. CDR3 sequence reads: CASSEARGGASGELFF. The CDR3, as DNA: TGTGCCAGCAGTGAAGCGCGCGGGGGGGCGAGCGGGGAGCTGTTTTTT.

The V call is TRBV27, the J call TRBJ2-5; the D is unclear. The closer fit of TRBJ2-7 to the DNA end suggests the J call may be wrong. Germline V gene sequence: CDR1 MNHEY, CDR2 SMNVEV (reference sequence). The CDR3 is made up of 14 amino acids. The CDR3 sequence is CASSLSVKDYEQYF. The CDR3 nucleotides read TGTGCCAGCAGTTTATCCGTGAAGGACTACGAGCAGTACTTC.

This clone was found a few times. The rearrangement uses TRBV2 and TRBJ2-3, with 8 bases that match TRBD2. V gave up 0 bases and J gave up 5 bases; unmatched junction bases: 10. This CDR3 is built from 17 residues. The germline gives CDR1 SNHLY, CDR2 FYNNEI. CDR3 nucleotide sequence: TGTGCCAGCAGTGAAGCTGGGAGCGGGGGAGGTTTAGATACGCAGTATTTT. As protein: CASSEAGSGGGLDTQYF.

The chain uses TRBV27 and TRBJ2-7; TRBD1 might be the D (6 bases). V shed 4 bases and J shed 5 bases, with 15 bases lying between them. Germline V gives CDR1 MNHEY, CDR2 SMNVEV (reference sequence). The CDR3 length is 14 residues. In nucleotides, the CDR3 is TGTGCCAGCAGTTCCTCGACAGGTTCCCACGAGCAGTACTTC. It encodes CASSSSTGSHEQYF.

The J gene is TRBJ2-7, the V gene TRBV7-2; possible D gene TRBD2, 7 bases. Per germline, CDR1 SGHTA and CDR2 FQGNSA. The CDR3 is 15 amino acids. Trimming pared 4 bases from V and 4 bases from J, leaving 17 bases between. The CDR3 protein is CASSSLGGGEYEQYF. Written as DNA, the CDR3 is TGTGCCAGCAGCTCGCTCGGCGGGGGCGAGTACGAGCAGTACTTC.

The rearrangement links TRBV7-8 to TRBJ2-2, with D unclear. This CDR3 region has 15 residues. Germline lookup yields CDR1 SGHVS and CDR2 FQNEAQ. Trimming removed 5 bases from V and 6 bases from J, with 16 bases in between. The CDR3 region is CASSPERWRPGELFF. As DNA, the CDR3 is TGTGCCAGCAGCCCGGAGCGCTGGAGACCCGGGGAGCTGTTTTTT.